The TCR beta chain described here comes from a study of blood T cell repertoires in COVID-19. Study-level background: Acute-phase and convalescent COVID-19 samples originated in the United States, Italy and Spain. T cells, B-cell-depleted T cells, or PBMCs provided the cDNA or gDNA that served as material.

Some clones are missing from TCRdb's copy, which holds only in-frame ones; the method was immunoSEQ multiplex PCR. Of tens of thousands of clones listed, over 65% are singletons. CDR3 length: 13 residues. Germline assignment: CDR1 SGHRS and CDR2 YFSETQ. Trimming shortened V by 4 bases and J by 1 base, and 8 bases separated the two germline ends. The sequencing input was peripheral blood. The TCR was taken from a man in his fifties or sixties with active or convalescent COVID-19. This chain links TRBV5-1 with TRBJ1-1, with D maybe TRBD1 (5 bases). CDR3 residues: CASSATGNTEAFF. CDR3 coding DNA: TGCGCCAGCAGCGCAACAGGGAACACTGAAGCTTTCTTT.